This T cell receptor beta chain was captured by sequencing in a study of shared clonotypes between healthy human individuals. Study context: The cohort had two women and a few men, ages 18 to 49.

When replicate PCRs were run on sorted subsets, they used 200 to 250 ng DNA, some 33,000 T cell genomes. Profiling relied on immunoSEQ multiplex PCR, and the TCRdb table lists in-frame clones only, not all of them. This sample carries 2 million to 3 million clones, approximately 94% of them seen once, and the ten largest clones take around 0.14%. From germline, CDR1 is LNHDA and CDR2 SQIVND (reference sequence). V trimming: 8 bases; J trimming: 6 bases; junction bases outside the gene matches: 12. The CDR3 runs 15 residues. Sample: naive CD4+ T cells sorted from blood. Subset specified: CD45RA+ positively selected. This sequence was found in a young man in good health. The V and J genes are TRBV19 and TRBJ2-3, with 9 bases lining up with TRBD1. CDR3 in DNA: TGTGCCAGTTCCCCAGAGGGGACAGGGTTCGATACGCAGTATTTT. This encodes CASSPEGTGFDTQYF.